This TCR beta chain was found in a study of response to subunit inactivated influenza vaccine. Study findings and constraints: Authors suggested each seasonal flu vaccination may recruit only limited numbers of new T cells.

The V gene lost 0 bases and the J gene lost 6 bases, with 9 bases spanning the gap. Germline CDR1 is SNHLY and CDR2 is FYNNEI. The CDR3 runs 14 residues. This clonotype has more than one count but fewer than ten. Its antigen is unidentified. Each CDR3 protein is one row after TCRdb ran MiXCR on the RT-PCR reads. There are 300,000 to 350,000 distinct CDR3 sequences in the sample; 21% occur only once, and roughly a tenth lies in the top ten. Sample: PBMCs from blood, taken roughly 20 months after vaccination. The chain uses TRBV2 and TRBJ1-5; the D gene is possibly TRBD1 (6 bases). This receptor was obtained from a man between 50 and 75 years old who received an inactivated influenza vaccine. DNA of the CDR3: TGTGCCAGCAGTGAAGCCCCAGGGGTTCAGCCCCAGCATTTT. Translation: CASSEAPGVQPQHF.